These 21 T cell receptor beta chains were all obtained from the same sample, sequenced in a study of CD8+CD57+ T cells in acquired aplastic anemia. Patients chosen for sequencing had CD8+CD57+ cells that had expanded, as shown by flow cytometry. It was genomic DNA that served as the template for profiling TCR beta VDJ and CDR3. TCRdb reprocessed the reads with MiXCR, giving one entry per CDR3 protein. The table shows some 92,000 distinct CDR3 sequences, with around 68% occurring only once. Sequencing was carried out using sorted CD4+, CD8+, or CD8+CD57+ T cells (not recorded which) from PBMCs. These receptors were obtained from a human donor with aplastic anemia.

This CDR3 is CSARGPRRDSYEQYF. The CDR3 coding sequence is TGCAGTGCTAGAGGTCCGAGACGGGACTCCTACGAGCAGTACTTC. This chain connects TRBV20-1 to TRBJ2-7, with D maybe TRBD2 (5 bases). V lost 1 base and J 0 bases, leaving 13 bases between the germline ends. The CDR3 is 15 residues long. The germline V gene has CDR1 DFQATT and CDR2 SNEGSKA (reference sequence).

The rearrangement uses TRBV20-1 and TRBJ1-1; D is perhaps TRBD1 (6 bases). Trimming cost V 0 bases and J 1 base, with 18 bases left between them. Germline lookup yields CDR1 DFQATT and CDR2 SNEGSKA (reference sequence). The CDR3 is 17 residues long. CDR3 region: CSAREREVRGGNTEAFF. CDR3 DNA: TGCAGTGCTAGAGAGAGGGAAGTCAGGGGAGGGAACACTGAAGCTTTCTTT.

This rearrangement joins TRBV4-1 to TRBJ1-2; D is unclear. CDR3 length: 13 amino acids. Per the germline V gene, CDR1 is MGHRA and CDR2 is YSYEKL. V was clipped by 0 bases and J by 0 bases, with 2 bases between them. For the CDR3, the DNA is TGCGCCAGCAGCCAAGAATCTAACTATGGCTACACCTTC. Amino acids: CASSQESNYGYTF.

This clonotype was observed once. J is TRBJ2-3 and V is TRBV11-1; TRBD1 or TRBD2 may be the D gene (6 bases each). CDR1 and CDR2 from the germline V gene are SGHAT and FQDESV (reference sequence). The CDR3 is 17 residues long. Trimming removed 1 base from V and 4 bases from J, with 18 bases in between. The CDR3 here is CASSLEGPGGRADTQYF. The CDR3 DNA sequence: TGTGCCAGCAGCTTAGAGGGGCCTGGGGGGCGCGCAGATACGCAGTATTTT.

The chain combines TRBV19 with TRBJ2-6; D may be TRBD1 (5 bases). V was clipped by 1 base and J by 9 bases, with 19 bases between them. CDR1 is LNHDA, CDR2 SQIVND, per germline (reference sequence). CDR3 length: 17 amino acids. The CDR3 DNA is TGTGCCAGTAGTATAGGGGCACCGACGGTCAGGGTCAACGTCCTGACTTTC. It translates to CASSIGAPTVRVNVLTF.

This chain connects TRBV7-2 to TRBJ1-5, with TRBD1 as a possible D gene (6 bases). Trimming shortened V by 3 bases and J by 2 bases, and 11 bases separated the two germline ends. Germline lookup yields CDR1 SGHTA and CDR2 FQGNSA. The CDR3 runs to 15 residues. The CDR3 DNA sequence: TGTGCCAGCAGCTTGGACAGCGGAGGCAATCAGCCCCAGCATTTT. Translating it yields CASSLDSGGNQPQHF. Full variable domain (outside the CDR3, taken from reference TRBV7-2 and TRBJ1-5): GAGVSQSPSNKVTEKGKDVELRCDPISGHTALYWYRQSLGQGLEFLIYFQGNSAPDKSGLPSDRFSAERTGGSVSTLTIQRTQQEDSAVYLCASSLDSGGNQPQHFGDGTRLSIL.

The chain uses TRBV2 and TRBJ1-2; D not certain. The CDR3 is 13 residues long. Germline V gene sequence: CDR1 SNHLY, CDR2 FYNNEI. Trimming took 8 bases from V and 8 from J, leaving 18 bases between them. CDR3 nucleotide sequence: TGTGCCAGCGAGAGCTCCATAGTAGGAGGCTACACCTTC. Protein sequence: CASESSIVGGYTF.

The chain carries TRBV15 and TRBJ2-3; 11 positions match TRBD2. V dropped 7 bases and J dropped 2; count of bases not matched to a gene: 8. Germline CDR1 LNHNV, CDR2 YYDKDF (reference sequence). The CDR3 is 16 residues long. The CDR3 DNA reads TGTGCCACCATGAGGCTAGCGGGAGGACTCACAGATACGCAGTATTTT. It is translated as CATMRLAGGLTDTQYF.

The chain carries TRBV19 and TRBJ2-3, with TRBD1 as a possible D gene (6 bases). The CDR3 spans 13 residues. CDR1 and CDR2 from the germline V gene are LNHDA and SQIVND (reference sequence). V shed 4 bases and J shed 6 bases, with 11 bases lying between them. The CDR3 sequence is CASSTIRGDTQYF. CDR3 DNA: TGTGCCAGTAGTACCATTAGGGGGGATACGCAGTATTTT.

This clonotype was observed many times. The rearrangement joins TRBV15 to TRBJ2-2; D is unresolved. This CDR3 region has 14 residues. Germline CDR1 LNHNV, CDR2 YYDKDF (reference sequence). With 7 bases removed from V and 0 bases from J, the gap between germline ends came to 9 bases. The DNA of the CDR3 is TGTGCCACCATCGAACCCGCGAACACCGGGGAGCTGTTTTTT. It translates to CATIEPANTGELFF.

CDR3 coding DNA: TGCGCCAGCAGCTTGCGGGACAGGGGGCGTAATGAGCAGTTCTTC. Translating gives CASSLRDRGRNEQFF. This chain uses TRBV5-1 with TRBJ2-1, with TRBD1 identical over 12 bases. Germline CDR1 SGHRS, CDR2 YFSETQ. The CDR3 length is 15 residues. Unmatched junction bases numbered 3, after V lost 1 base and J lost 7 bases.

The V call is TRBV20-1, the J call TRBJ2-7; 7 nucleotides align to TRBD1. CDR1 is DFQATT, CDR2 SNEGSKA, per germline (reference sequence). With 7 bases clipped from V and 2 bases from J, the junction kept 8 bases outside the gene matches. The CDR3 sequence is 13 residues long. The DNA of the CDR3 is TGCAGTGGCAGCCGGGACAGACCCTACGAGCAGTACTTC. It specifies CSGSRDRPYEQYF.

CDR3 nucleotide sequence: TGTGCCAGCAGCTTACCAGCGGGAGTCGCAGATACGCAGTATTTT. Protein: CASSLPAGVADTQYF. V is TRBV7-6 and J is TRBJ2-3; the match to TRBD2 covers 8 bases. The CDR3 sequence is 15 residues long. Unmatched junction bases numbered 5, after V lost 2 bases and J lost 4 bases. Germline CDR1 reads SGHVS; CDR2 reads FNYEAQ.

The rearrangement uses TRBV19 and TRBJ1-1, with no clear D. Germline CDR1 and CDR2: LNHDA and SQIVND (reference sequence). The V gene lost 6 bases and the J gene lost 0 bases, with 8 bases spanning the gap. The CDR3 is 13 residues long. The CDR3 spells CASRTAVNTEAFF. The CDR3 region has the DNA TGTGCCAGTAGAACAGCCGTGAACACTGAAGCTTTCTTT.

The chain combines TRBV24-1 with TRBJ2-7; the D gene is possibly TRBD2 (6 bases). Germline V CDR1 and CDR2: KGHDR, SFDVKD. The CDR3 runs to 14 residues. Trimming shortened V by 4 bases and J by 5 bases, and 14 bases separated the two germline ends. In nucleotides, the CDR3 is TGTGCCACCAGTGAGCACGGGACTTCTAACGAGCAGTACTTC. Amino acid sequence: CATSEHGTSNEQYF.

For the CDR3, the DNA is TGTGCCAGCAGAAAAGGGGGCGGGACAGGGGCCTACGAGCAGTACTTC. Its protein product is CASRKGGGTGAYEQYF. The chain has TRBV5-5 and TRBJ2-7, with 10 bases lining up with TRBD1. After removal of 5 bases from V and 2 bases from J, the junction contained 10 bases not matched to a gene. CDR1 SGHKS and CDR2 YYEKEE come from the germline V gene (reference sequence). The CDR3 consists of 16 residues.

The chain links TRBV11-2 to TRBJ1-5, with D possibly TRBD1 on 6 matching bases. The V end was cut by 1 base, the J end by 5 bases, with 12 bases between. Germline CDR1 and CDR2: SGHAT and FQNNGV. This CDR3 has 15 residues. The CDR3 reads CASSLGIGQHQPQHF. For the CDR3, the DNA is TGTGCCAGCAGCTTAGGCATCGGACAGCATCAGCCCCAGCATTTT.

The genes are TRBV20-1 and TRBJ2-6, with D possibly matching TRBD1 (5 bases). V was trimmed by 6 bases and J by 0 bases, leaving 9 bases between them. Looked up from germline, CDR1 is DFQATT and CDR2 is SNEGSKA (reference sequence). This CDR3 is 14 amino acids long. The CDR3 region is CSAPDSSGANVLTF. The CDR3 bases are TGCAGTGCACCTGACAGCTCTGGGGCCAACGTCCTGACTTTC.

This clonotype appeared a few times. This chain links TRBV10-3 with TRBJ2-7, with 9 bases matching TRBD2. V lost 8 bases, J lost 2 bases, and 7 bases stayed unmatched. Germline V lookup: CDR1 ENHRY, CDR2 SYGVKD. The CDR3 contains 14 residues. The CDR3 DNA follows: TGTGCCATCTCGGCGGGAGGGCTACCCTACGAGCAGTACTTC. This sequence encodes CAISAGGLPYEQYF.

This sequence joins TRBV19 and TRBJ2-2; no reliable D call. Trimming took off 3 bases at V and 6 bases at J, with 14 bases between the two ends. From germline, CDR1 is LNHDA and CDR2 SQIVND (reference sequence). The CDR3 totals 15 residues. The CDR3 region has the DNA TGTGCCAGTAGTATTCAGTCTCTCACCTCCGGGGAGCTGTTTTTT. Translation: CASSIQSLTSGELFF.

The chain carries TRBV20-1 and TRBJ1-4, with no clear D. Germline V gene lookup returns CDR1 DFQATT and CDR2 SNEGSKA (reference sequence). Trimming cost V 4 bases and J 5 bases, with 11 bases left between them. This CDR3 spans 13 amino acids. CDR3 nucleotides: TGCAGTGCTATACGGGTAGGGAATGAAAAACTGTTTTTT. It translates to CSAIRVGNEKLFF.